These 7 T cell receptor beta chains share one sample of origin, sequenced in a study of vaccination and CD4 T cells after COVID-19. Once obtained from cultured CD4+ T cells, the DNA was sequenced using the Oncomine TCR Beta short-read assay. TCRdb reanalysed the PCR reads using MiXCR and keeps one entry per CDR3 protein. The table records 15,000 to 20,000 distinct CDR3 sequences, 25% to 30% of them present only once. The treatment was: roughly 11-day PBMC culture with coronavirus spike peptide pools or control peptides (ViraFEST assay). For these receptors, no antigen is known. The sequencing sample was made of cultured CD4+ T cells from blood. The receptors originated from a human donor with COVID-19.

This clonotype was detected only a few times. The chain has TRBV15 and TRBJ2-3; 11 bases line up with TRBD2. The CDR3 is made up of 14 amino acids. Germline V gene sequence: CDR1 LNHNV, CDR2 YYDKDF (reference sequence). V was pared by 8 bases and J by 7 bases, with 8 bases of the junction left unmatched. CDR3 bases: TGTGCCACCGCCGGCGGACTAGCGGGCAATACGCAGTATTTT. Its translation is CATAGGLAGNTQYF.

V and J are TRBV25-1 and TRBJ1-2, with D maybe TRBD1 (6 bases). Trimming shortened V by 7 bases and J by 8 bases, and 14 bases separated the two germline ends. The CDR3 is 12 residues long. Germline loops: CDR1 MGHDK, CDR2 SYGVNS. The DNA of the CDR3 is TGTGCCAGCACATGGGGGGCAGGAGGCTACACCTTC. It codes for CASTWGAGGYTF.

This clonotype has a handful of counts. The gene calls are TRBV27 and TRBJ1-1; D is perhaps TRBD1 (5 bases). The CDR3 sequence is 15 residues long. Trimming left V 1 base short and J 7 bases short, with 16 bases between. Per the germline V gene, CDR1 is MNHEY and CDR2 is SMNVEV (reference sequence). DNA for the CDR3: TGTGCCAGCAGTTTATTCCCCAGCGGGGGGAATGAAGCTTTCTTT. Translation: CASSLFPSGGNEAFF.

The chain couples TRBV18 to TRBJ2-3; TRBD2 matches at 9 bases. Germline-derived CDR1 and CDR2 are KGHSH and LQKENI. The CDR3 consists of 17 residues. V lost 3 bases to trimming and J lost 2 bases; unmatched junction nucleotides: 9. The CDR3 region has the DNA TGTGCCAGCTCACCCGTTAAGGCGGGGGGGCCCACAGATACGCAGTATTTT. It is translated as CASSPVKAGGPTDTQYF.

A single count supports this clonotype. The chain recombines TRBV11-2 with TRBJ2-5; 9 bases are a match to TRBD2. The V gene's germline CDR1 is SGHAT and CDR2 FQNNGV. Trimming took 6 bases from V and 7 from J; bases not matched to a gene: 12. The CDR3 extends over 15 amino acids. CDR3 DNA: TGTGCCAGCAGTTCTCTTACGGGACTAGCTGGGACCCAGTACTTC. It specifies CASSSLTGLAGTQYF.

This clonotype has just a few counts. The V and J genes are TRBV6-5 and TRBJ1-1; D not resolved. The CDR3 has 14 residues. CDR1 and CDR2 from the germline V gene are MNHEY and SVGAGI. Trimming cost V 0 bases and J 5 bases, with 10 bases left between them. CDR3 bases: TGTGCCAGCAGTTACTCGCCGGCCGAGACTGAAGCTTTCTTT. It specifies CASSYSPAETEAFF.

V usage is TRBV7-9 and J usage is TRBJ2-1; 7 bases align to TRBD2. Per germline, CDR1 SEHNR and CDR2 FQNEAQ (reference sequence). J gave up 4 bases and V 1 base, and 10 bases lay outside the gene matches. The CDR3 totals 17 residues. The CDR3 sequence is CASSLGPGGGTYNEQFF. Here the CDR3 DNA reads TGTGCCAGCAGCTTAGGTCCGGGCGGGGGAACTTACAATGAGCAGTTCTTC.